The sequence of this TCR beta chain was determined in a study of blood T cell repertoires in COVID-19. In the study overall: From T cells, B-cell-depleted T cells, or PBMCs came the material, which was cDNA or gDNA.

The table lists this clone with a count of one. Germline V gives CDR1 SEHNR, CDR2 FQNEAQ (reference sequence). CDR3 length equals 14 residues. The V gene lost 2 bases and the J gene lost 2 bases, with 9 bases spanning the gap. Produced via immunoSEQ multiplex PCR; TCRdb's table is partial and in-frame only. The sample lists 150,000 to 200,000 clones, nearly 85% occurring once. The receptor's source is a woman aged 25-40 years with acute or convalescent COVID-19. Sequencing used peripheral blood. This chain joins TRBV7-9 and TRBJ2-5; the D gene is possibly TRBD1 (6 bases). CDR3 sequence: CASSLTGLQETQYF. The CDR3 DNA is TGTGCCAGCAGCTTAACAGGGCTACAAGAGACCCAGTACTTC.